This section outlines one T cell receptor (beta chain) sequence together with its context. Its antigen remains unidentified. V shed 3 bases, J shed 4 bases, and the junction held 15 bases outside the gene matches. CDR1 SGDLS and CDR2 YYNGEE come from the germline V gene. This CDR3 spans 17 amino acids. Assay: immunoSEQ multiplex PCR; the TCRdb copy retains only in-frame clones and omits some. Here the sample spans about 110,000 clones, about 94% being singletons. This record belongs to a study of cytomegalovirus exposure and HLA in healthy donors. Study observations and caveats: Within the 95 to 150 validation repertoires, first-cohort TCR clusters tended to co-occur, according to a later analysis.

The sample comprised PBMCs. This receptor was obtained from a woman under 30 in good health and CMV-seronegative. J is TRBJ1-2 and V is TRBV9; TRBD1 matches at 7 bases. The CDR3 DNA sequence: TGTGCCAGCAGCGGACTCTCAAGGGACAGCCCTCTCTATGGCTACACCTTC. Protein sequence: CASSGLSRDSPLYGYTF.